This T cell receptor (beta chain) derives from a study of identifying expanded T cells in peripheral blood. Sequenced by immunoSEQ multiplex PCR; TCRdb stores in-frame clones only, minus some. The data hold 100,000 or so clones, with around 90% observed a single time. Study-wide results and caveats: Across healthy donors, higher total template counts meant significantly greater approximately two-week count variance.

The CDR3 consists of 14 residues. V lost 4 bases to trimming and J lost 1 base, with 8 bases between them. CDR1 SGHNT and CDR2 YENEEA come from the germline V gene. Concerning this clone: The antigen remains unidentified.

This clonotype was sampled from a person aged 18-70 years in good health. This chain joins TRBV11-3 and TRBJ2-1; D gene uncertain. The sample was blood. Here the CDR3 DNA reads TGTGCCAGCAGCTCGGTAAAGTCCTACAATGAGCAGTTCTTC. Encoded protein: CASSSVKSYNEQFF.